The source of this T cell receptor (beta chain) is a study of T cell responses to AZD1222 COVID-19 vaccine. Notes on the study in general: Increases in Spike-specific TCR breadth and depth were seen after two AZD1222 doses.

Germline lookup yields CDR1 SGHVS and CDR2 FQNEAQ. The V segment lost 5 bases and the J segment 5 bases; nucleotides outside the gene matches: 10. The length of the CDR3 is 15 residues. Remarks on this clone: Its cognate antigen is unknown.

This table comes from immunoSEQ multiplex PCR, and its TCRdb copy is limited to in-frame clones, with some not included. The table includes about 100,000 clones, roughly nine tenths detected once. The sample consisted of peripheral blood, taken on day 0 of AZD1222 vaccination. The source of this sequence is an adult in good health. V and J are TRBV7-8 and TRBJ2-5; 8 bases are a match to TRBD1. CDR3 region: CASSVGRGLGETQYF. CDR3 nucleotides: TGTGCCAGCAGCGTAGGCAGGGGGCTGGGGGAGACCCAGTACTTC.